Below, 27 T cell receptor beta chains from the same sample are listed, as sequenced in a study of graft-versus-host responses after intestinal transplantation. Produced via immunoSEQ multiplex PCR; TCRdb's table is partial and in-frame only. The repertoire holds 90,000 to 130,000 clones, about 92% seen once, with approximately 1.2% in the top ten. These receptors have no known antigen. Sequences were derived from unstimulated CD8+ T cells sorted from spleen or lymph node cells, sampled before transplant. The receptor source for this set is a human donor who was the organ donor for an intestinal transplant.

The chain carries TRBV28 and TRBJ1-3; 7 bases match TRBD1. The CDR3 covers 14 residues. In germline, CDR1 is MDHEN, CDR2 SYDVKM. The V and J ends lost 6 bases and 0 bases, in that order; junction bases with no gene match: 2. As DNA, the CDR3 is TGTGCCAGCAGCCACAGGGGCTCTGGAAACACCATATATTTT. Protein sequence: CASSHRGSGNTIYF.

This clone was found once. This chain connects TRBV27 to TRBJ2-7; 12 bases fit TRBD1. The CDR3 is made up of 16 amino acids. The germline V gene encodes CDR1 MNHEY and CDR2 SMNVEV (reference sequence). Trimming removed 0 bases from V and 6 bases from J; junction bases left unmatched: 6. Written as DNA, the CDR3 is TGTGCCAGCAGTTTATCATCCGGGACAGGGGGCGCCGAGCAGTACTTC. This codes for CASSLSSGTGGAEQYF.

The CDR3, as DNA: TGTGCCAGCAGTTACTCGAAACAGGGGGCATCCGGGGAGCTGTTTTTT. Its protein product is CASSYSKQGASGELFF. The gene calls are TRBV6-5 and TRBJ2-2; 9 bases are a match to TRBD1. Losses at the gene ends were 0 bases for V and 6 bases for J; bases not matched to a gene: 5. The CDR3 has 16 amino acids. From germline, CDR1 is MNHEY and CDR2 SVGAGI.

This CDR3 reads CASSLEPVPGDEQYF. The DNA for the CDR3 is TGTGCCAGCAGCTTAGAACCGGTGCCGGGGGACGAGCAGTACTTC. The V gene is TRBV7-2, the J gene TRBJ2-7, with a possible D match to TRBD2 (6 bases). CDR3 size: 15 residues. The germline gives CDR1 SGHTA, CDR2 FQGNSA. The V end was cut by 1 base, the J end by 5 bases, with 15 bases between.

The chain uses TRBV10-3 and TRBJ2-7; 13 nucleotides align to TRBD2. Germline CDR1 is ENHRY and CDR2 is SYGVKD. The CDR3 is 15 residues long. Unmatched junction bases numbered 4, after V lost 4 bases and J lost 4 bases. CDR3 amino acids: CAISGTSGRFYEQYF. Written as DNA, the CDR3 is TGTGCCATCAGTGGGACTAGCGGGAGATTTTACGAGCAGTACTTC.

This chain uses TRBV6-1 with TRBJ2-1; no clear D gene. This CDR3 has 11 residues. Trimming took off 7 bases at V and 6 bases at J, with 7 bases between the two ends. Per the germline V gene, CDR1 is MNHNS and CDR2 is SASEGT. The CDR3 DNA follows: TGTGCCAGCATTGTCGGCAATGAGCAGTTCTTC. Protein product: CASIVGNEQFF.

The chain joins TRBV6-1 to TRBJ2-7; TRBD2 agrees at 14 bases. In germline, CDR1 is MNHNS, CDR2 SASEGT. V trimming: 3 bases; J trimming: 5 bases; junction bases outside the gene matches: 9. The CDR3 length is 17 residues. The CDR3 here is CASSDRGTSGRIHEQYF. The DNA for the CDR3 is TGTGCCAGCAGTGATCGGGGGACTAGCGGGAGAATTCACGAGCAGTACTTC.

The rearrangement uses TRBV6-4 and TRBJ2-2; D might be TRBD2 (6 bases). Germline V gives CDR1 MRHNA, CDR2 SNTAGT. The CDR3 extends over 15 amino acids. V was shortened by 6 bases and J by 5 bases, with 16 bases between the two germline ends. For the CDR3, the DNA is TGTGCCAGCAGGGATCGCGGGACGCGAACCGGGGAGCTGTTTTTT. It encodes CASRDRGTRTGELFF.

This chain connects TRBV19 to TRBJ1-2; 7 bases match TRBD1. The V gene end was trimmed by 1 base and the J gene end by 6 bases; junction bases not matched to a gene: 14. This CDR3 is built from 17 residues. Germline V gene data show CDR1 as LNHDA and CDR2 as SQIVND (reference sequence). In DNA, the CDR3 is TGTGCCAGTAGTATAGCCTGGGGACAGTCAAAAGGGGATGGCTACACCTTC. This codes for CASSIAWGQSKGDGYTF.

This chain connects TRBV13 to TRBJ1-6; perhaps TRBD1 as D (6 bases). The CDR3 is 18 residues long. Trimming stripped 0 bases from V and 8 bases from J, with 20 bases between. Germline V gives CDR1 PRHDT, CDR2 FYEKMQ (reference sequence). The CDR3 DNA is TGTGCCAGCAGCTTAGGCCTAGGGGGACGGATCGCAGATTCACCCCTCCACTTT. This translates into CASSLGLGGRIADSPLHF.

This clone was detected once. The CDR3 reads CASSQEPTGPNTGELFF. DNA of the CDR3: TGCGCCAGCAGCCAAGAACCGACAGGGCCGAACACCGGGGAGCTGTTTTTT. This chain joins TRBV4-1 and TRBJ2-2; TRBD1 aligns across 7 bases. The CDR3 runs 17 residues. The germline V gene has CDR1 MGHRA and CDR2 YSYEKL. The trim removed 0 bases at V and 0 bases at J, leaving 4 bases unmatched.

V and J are TRBV18 and TRBJ2-5; D is undetermined. Germline CDR1 and CDR2: KGHSH and LQKENI. The CDR3 covers 15 residues. The V and J ends lost 8 bases and 1 base respectively, with 17 bases between them. The CDR3 sequence: CASTQSVRIQETQYF. The CDR3 DNA follows: TGTGCCAGCACCCAGTCGGTACGGATCCAAGAGACCCAGTACTTC.

The rearrangement links TRBV7-9 to TRBJ2-2; tentatively, D is TRBD1 (6 bases). The V end lost 5 bases, the J end lost 7 bases, and 11 bases lay between the germline ends. Germline CDR1 and CDR2: SEHNR and FQNEAQ (reference sequence). This CDR3 comprises 13 residues. CDR3 sequence: CASSLTGSGELFF. The CDR3 coding sequence is TGTGCCAGCAGCCTTACAGGGAGCGGGGAGCTGTTTTTT.

This rearrangement joins TRBV13 to TRBJ2-7, with D perhaps TRBD1 or TRBD2 (5 bases each). Deletions cut 2 bases from V and 5 bases from J, with 10 bases between. Per germline, CDR1 PRHDT and CDR2 FYEKMQ (reference sequence). CDR3 length equals 13 residues. CDR3 loop: CASSLRRDHEQYF. As DNA, the CDR3 is TGTGCCAGCAGCTTACGCCGGGACCACGAGCAGTACTTC.

This chain links TRBV9 with TRBJ2-6, with a possible D match to TRBD1 (6 bases). Germline V gene data show CDR1 as SGDLS and CDR2 as YYNGEE. The V end was cut by 6 bases, the J end by 2 bases, with 9 bases between. This CDR3 is 14 amino acids long. The CDR3 is CASNEGAGANVLTF. The CDR3 DNA is TGTGCCAGCAATGAGGGGGCTGGGGCCAACGTCCTGACTTTC.

This chain uses TRBV6-8 with TRBJ2-1; D unresolved. Germline V gene sequence: CDR1 MNHGY, CDR2 SAAAGT. This CDR3 is built from 14 residues. The ends were cut back, 0 bases at V and 5 bases at J, with 8 bases in the middle. Written as DNA, the CDR3 is TGTGCCAGCAGTTACTCGGACGGTAACAATGAGCAGTTCTTC. This sequence encodes CASSYSDGNNEQFF.

The rearrangement joins TRBV6-5 to TRBJ1-2, with 7 bases matching TRBD1. Germline lookup yields CDR1 MNHEY and CDR2 SVGAGI. V shed 2 bases and J 7 bases; nucleotides not matched to a gene: 7. The CDR3 loop spans 14 amino acids. The CDR3 sequence is CASSYGQAGGGYTF. The CDR3 coding sequence is TGTGCCAGCAGTTACGGACAGGCGGGCGGTGGCTACACCTTC.

The J gene is TRBJ2-2, the V gene TRBV27, with 8 nucleotides matching TRBD2. Germline V gives CDR1 MNHEY, CDR2 SMNVEV (reference sequence). This CDR3 contains 13 residues. V was pared by 3 bases and J by 6 bases, with 0 bases of the junction left unmatched. As DNA, the CDR3 is TGTGCCAGCAGTTTCGGGAGGGCCGGGGAGCTGTTTTTT. Its translation: CASSFGRAGELFF.

The rearrangement links TRBV7-9 to TRBJ2-6; D tentatively fits TRBD1 or TRBD2 (6 bases each). This CDR3 is 18 amino acids long. Germline V lookup: CDR1 SEHNR, CDR2 FQNEAQ (reference sequence). Deletions cut 5 bases from V and 0 bases from J, with 17 bases between. Here the CDR3 reads CASSPPGGLSSGANVLTF. The CDR3 nucleotides are TGTGCCAGCAGCCCTCCCGGGGGCCTTAGCTCTGGGGCCAACGTCCTGACTTTC.

In the case of this clone: Other DNA sequences in this sample translate to the same CDR3. V is TRBV27 and J is TRBJ2-3; tentatively, D is TRBD2 (5 bases). CDR3 size: 16 residues. Germline CDR1 is MNHEY and CDR2 is SMNVEV (reference sequence). V gave up 0 bases and J gave up 5 bases, with 15 bases separating them. The CDR3 sequence: CASSLSIGEFQDTQYF. The CDR3 DNA reads TGTGCCAGCAGTTTATCGATCGGGGAGTTCCAAGATACGCAGTATTTT.

This rearrangement joins TRBV7-9 to TRBJ2-2, with TRBD1 as a possible D gene (6 bases). Between the trimmed V and J ends, which lost 8 bases and 6 bases, there was a span of 16 bases. This CDR3 contains 14 residues. Germline V CDR1 and CDR2: SEHNR, FQNEAQ (reference sequence). The CDR3 nucleotides are TGTGCCAGCGAAAACACACAGGGTTCCGGGGAGCTGTTTTTT. This gives the protein CASENTQGSGELFF. Supplemented by reference TRBV7-9 and TRBJ2-2, the full variable domain reads DTGVSQNPRHKITKRGQNVTFRCDPISEHNRLYWYRQTLGQGPEFLTYFQNEAQLEKSRLLSDRFSAERPKGSFSTLEIQRTEQGDSAMYLCASENTQGSGELFFGEGSRLTVL.

The count of this clone is one. V gene TRBV21-1 combines with J gene TRBJ1-5; the D call in the table, TRBD1, was not verified against the DNA. TRBV21-1 has pseudogene status. This CDR3 has 17 residues. The CDR3 loop is CASSRPGTGNSNQPQHF. CDR3 DNA sequence: TGTGCCAGCAGCAGACCCGGGACAGGTAATAGCAATCAGCCCCAGCATTTT.

This chain links TRBV28 with TRBJ2-1, with 9 positions matching TRBD1. The CDR3 length is 16 residues. Trimming took 5 bases from V and 6 from J; bases not matched to a gene: 11. The germline gives CDR1 MDHEN, CDR2 SYDVKM. The DNA of the CDR3 is TGTGCCAGCAGTCACCCGGTGGGACAGGGAACCAATGAGCAGTTCTTC. This translates into CASSHPVGQGTNEQFF.

The rearrangement uses TRBV25-1 and TRBJ1-4; D gene unclear. This CDR3 is 17 amino acids long. V lost 1 base and J 3 bases, leaving 15 bases between the germline ends. From germline, CDR1 is MGHDK and CDR2 SYGVNS. CDR3 amino acids: CASSECYKAAANEKLFF. The CDR3 nucleotides are TGTGCCAGCAGTGAATGTTATAAGGCAGCGGCTAATGAAAAACTGTTTTTT.

The chain couples TRBV9 to TRBJ1-4; D is undetermined. This CDR3 has 14 residues. Between the trimmed V and J ends, which lost 0 bases and 13 bases, there was a span of 16 bases. Per germline, CDR1 SGDLS and CDR2 YYNGEE. CDR3 DNA: TGTGCCAGCAGCGTAGAGGGAGGTAGGTCAACACTGTTTTTT. It encodes CASSVEGGRSTLFF.

The chain uses TRBV11-2 and TRBJ2-3; D ambiguous. Germline lookup yields CDR1 SGHAT and CDR2 FQNNGV. The CDR3 loop spans 14 amino acids. Trimming took off 5 bases at V and 2 bases at J, with 11 bases between the two ends. The CDR3 DNA reads TGTGCCAGCAGCCCATACGGTTCCACAGATACGCAGTATTTT. This translates into CASSPYGSTDTQYF.

The rearrangement uses TRBV23-1 and TRBJ1-1; 8 bases align to TRBD1. TRBV23-1 is an open reading frame whose function is uncertain. This CDR3 spans 16 amino acids. J was trimmed by 2 bases and V by 0 bases; bases with no gene match: 5. CDR3 sequence reads: CASSQSSRGRNTEAFF. DNA of the CDR3: TGCGCCAGCAGTCAATCGTCCAGGGGGCGCAACACTGAAGCTTTCTTT.